This T cell receptor (beta chain) was found in a study of post-analysis software for immune sequencing data. Looking at the study overall: The courses of disease that were included comprised relapsing-remitting, secondary progressive and progressive-relapsing multiple sclerosis.

Study-level findings and limits: A handful of TRBV segments were significantly more frequent in patients than in controls. TRBV5-6, TRBV5-1 and TRBV20-1 were among these segments. Controls significantly exceeded multiple sclerosis patients in normalized Chao1 diversity.

CDR3 length: 15 residues. Between the trimmed V and J ends, which lost 1 base and 3 bases, there was a span of 12 bases. Unique-molecular-identifier-tagged TCR beta cDNA libraries were used. Researchers reported roughly 0.5 million cDNA molecules coming from approximately 0.95 to 9.8 million T cells. TCRdb used MiXCR to reprocess the PCR reads, holding one entry per CDR3 protein. Found here are 350,000 to 500,000 distinct CDR3 sequences, 35% to 45% of them singletons; the top ten hold 7.5% to 8.5%. As to this clonotype: Its antigen is undetermined.

Source material: blood. The genes are TRBV12-3 or TRBV12-4 and TRBJ1-1; tentatively, D is TRBD1 (5 bases). The receptor was isolated from a girl between 2 and 10 years old with multiple sclerosis. The chain's CDR3 is CASSLVSRVDTEAFF. The CDR3 nucleotides read TGTGCCAGCAGTTTAGTATCCAGGGTTGACACTGAAGCTTTCTTT.